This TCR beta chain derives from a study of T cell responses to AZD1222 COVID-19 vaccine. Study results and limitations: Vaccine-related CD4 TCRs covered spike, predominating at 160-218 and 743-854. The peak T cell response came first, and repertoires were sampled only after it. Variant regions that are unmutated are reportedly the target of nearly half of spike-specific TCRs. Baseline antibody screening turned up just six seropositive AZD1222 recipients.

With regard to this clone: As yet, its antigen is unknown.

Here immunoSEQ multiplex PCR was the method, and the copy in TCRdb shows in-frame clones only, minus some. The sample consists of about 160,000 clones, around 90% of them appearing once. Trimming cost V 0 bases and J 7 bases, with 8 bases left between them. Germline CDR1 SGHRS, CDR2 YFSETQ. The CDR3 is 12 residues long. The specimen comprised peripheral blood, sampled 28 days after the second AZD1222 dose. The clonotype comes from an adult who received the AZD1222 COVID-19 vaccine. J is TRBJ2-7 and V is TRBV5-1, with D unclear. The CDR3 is CASSLASDEQYF. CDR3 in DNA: TGCGCCAGCAGCTTGGCTTCCGATGAGCAGTACTTC.